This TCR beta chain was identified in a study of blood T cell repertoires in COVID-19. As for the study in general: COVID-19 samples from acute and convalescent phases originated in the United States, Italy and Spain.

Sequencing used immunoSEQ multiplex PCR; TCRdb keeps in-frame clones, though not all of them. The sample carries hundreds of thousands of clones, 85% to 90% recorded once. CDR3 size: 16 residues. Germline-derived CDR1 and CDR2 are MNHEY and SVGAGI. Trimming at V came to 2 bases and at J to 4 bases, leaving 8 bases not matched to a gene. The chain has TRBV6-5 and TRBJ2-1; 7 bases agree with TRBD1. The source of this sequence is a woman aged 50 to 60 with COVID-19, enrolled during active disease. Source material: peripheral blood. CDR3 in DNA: TGTGCCAGCAGTTACACCGGGACAGCCCCTTACAATGAGCAGTTCTTC. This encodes CASSYTGTAPYNEQFF.